One and the same sample provided the 18 T cell receptor beta chains below, sequenced in a study of identical twins. TCRdb fed the 5' RACE reads into MiXCR, producing one record per CDR3 protein. Here the sample spans under 250,000 distinct CDR3 sequences, about 7.5% being singletons. These sequences were also reported in another study, on yellow fever vaccine responses in identical twins.

Sequenced sample: CD8+ T cells sorted from blood. Every receptor here comes from a woman younger than 30 in good health.

This clonotype was observed a few times. The chain couples TRBV7-8 to TRBJ2-7, with 12 positions matching TRBD2. This CDR3 contains 16 residues. The V gene's germline CDR1 is SGHVS and CDR2 FQNEAQ. The trim removed 5 bases at V and 1 base at J, leaving 6 bases unmatched. The DNA of the CDR3 is TGTGCCAGCAGCCCAATGGGACTAGCGGGTTCCTACGAGCAGTACTTC. Its protein product is CASSPMGLAGSYEQYF.

This clonotype was seen a handful of times. The rearrangement uses TRBV20-1 and TRBJ2-7, with TRBD1 as a possible D gene (5 bases). CDR3 length: 13 residues. Between the trimmed V and J ends, which lost 2 bases and 0 bases, there was a span of 8 bases. Germline V lookup: CDR1 DFQATT, CDR2 SNEGSKA (reference sequence). This CDR3 is CSARTGSSYEQYV. DNA for the CDR3: TGCAGTGCTAGAACAGGAAGCTCCTACGAGCAGTACGTC.

This clonotype was seen more than once but under ten times. The V call is TRBV3-1, the J call TRBJ1-2; D is ambiguous. CDR3 length: 16 residues. Per the germline V gene, CDR1 is LGHDT and CDR2 is YNNKEL (reference sequence). V was trimmed by 3 bases and J by 0 bases, leaving 14 bases between them. As DNA, the CDR3 is TGTGCCAGCAGCCAGGATGGCGGACTTGCTAACTATGGCTACACCTTC. Translation: CASSQDGGLANYGYTF.

This clonotype was seen a few times. Sequence at one end of the junction differs from germline and may be a read error. V is TRBV14 and J is TRBJ2-1; D possibly matches TRBD1 or TRBD2 (5 bases each). This CDR3 spans 16 amino acids. Germline CDR1 reads SGHDN; CDR2 reads FVKESK. The CDR3 sequence is CASNQGDLGTPNEQFF. DNA for the CDR3: TGTGCCAGCAACCAAGGCGACCTGGGGACCCCCAATGAGCAGTTCTTC. The whole variable domain, remainder taken from reference TRBV14 and TRBJ2-1, is EAGVTQFPSHSVIEKGQTVTLRCDPISGHDNLYWYRRVMGKEIKFLLHFVKESKQDESGMPNNRFLAERTGGTYSTLKVQPAELEDSGVYFCASNQGDLGTPNEQFFGPGTRLTVL.

The chain joins TRBV3-1 to TRBJ2-5; possible D gene TRBD2, 5 bases. V lost 0 bases, J lost 1 base, and 12 bases lay in between. Germline V CDR1 and CDR2: LGHDT, YNNKEL (reference sequence). The CDR3 loop spans 16 amino acids. The CDR3, as DNA: TGTGCCAGCAGCCAAGAACGAGCGGAGCTCCAAGAGACCCAGTACTTC. Its protein product is CASSQERAELQETQYF.

The chain combines TRBV29-1 with TRBJ2-2, with D hard to call. The V gene lost 0 bases and the J gene lost 0 bases, with 2 bases spanning the gap. The CDR3 sequence is 13 residues long. From germline, CDR1 is SQVTM and CDR2 ANQGSEA. CDR3 residues: CSVEEPNTGELFF. The CDR3 DNA reads as TGCAGCGTTGAAGAACCGAACACCGGGGAGCTGTTTTTT.

This clonotype came up a few times. The chain joins TRBV12-3 or TRBV12-4 to TRBJ2-1, with 7 nucleotides matching TRBD1. This CDR3 spans 12 amino acids. J was trimmed by 9 bases and V by 5 bases; bases with no gene match: 4. The CDR3 bases are TGTGCCAGCAGTCTTGGGACAGTTGAGCAGTTCTTC. Protein product: CASSLGTVEQFF.

The table lists this clonotype with many counts. The chain uses TRBV25-1 and TRBJ2-1; 9 nucleotides agree with TRBD2. The germline CDR1 and CDR2 sequences are MGHDK and SYGVNS. V lost 4 bases, J lost 5 bases, and 3 bases stayed unmatched. The CDR3 covers 14 residues. CDR3 nucleotides: TGTGCCAGCAGTGTTGCTAGCGGGAACAATGAGCAGTTCTTC. As protein: CASSVASGNNEQFF.

This clonotype was detected a few times. The rearrangement joins TRBV9 to TRBJ2-2; 9 bases are a match to TRBD2. From germline, CDR1 is SGDLS and CDR2 YYNGEE. Trimming took 4 bases from V and 7 from J; bases not matched to a gene: 8. CDR3 length equals 15 residues. CDR3: CASSPRLAALGELFF. In nucleotides, the CDR3 is TGTGCCAGCAGCCCTCGACTAGCGGCCCTCGGGGAGCTGTTTTTT.

This clonotype was seen at least ten times. The V and J genes are TRBV4-1 and TRBJ1-2; tentatively, D is TRBD1 (6 bases). The CDR3 is 13 residues long. Germline V lookup: CDR1 MGHRA, CDR2 YSYEKL. V lost 4 bases and J 5 bases, leaving 11 bases between the germline ends. The CDR3 loop reads CASSRETGYGYTF. In DNA, the CDR3 is TGCGCCAGCAGCCGAGAGACAGGTTATGGCTACACCTTC.

This clonotype appeared a few times. This chain joins TRBV12-5 and TRBJ1-4, with D uncertain. Germline loops: CDR1 LGHNT, CDR2 FRNRAP. With 5 bases removed from V and 7 bases from J, the gap between germline ends came to 11 bases. The CDR3 is 13 amino acids. CDR3 coding DNA: TGTGCTAGTGGTGACCTTTTAAGTGAAAAACTGTTTTTT. It translates to CASGDLLSEKLFF. The variable domain in full, with the rest retrieved from reference TRBV12-5 and TRBJ1-4, is DARVTQTPRHKVTEMGQEVTMRCQPILGHNTVFWYRQTMMQGLELLAYFRNRAPLDDSGMPKDRFSAEMPDATLATLKIQPSEPRDSAVYFCASGDLLSEKLFFGSGTQLSVL.

The table lists this clonotype with a few counts. The V gene is TRBV28, the J gene TRBJ1-5; TRBD1 might be the D (6 bases). The germline gives CDR1 MDHEN, CDR2 SYDVKM. This CDR3 has 14 residues. V gave up 3 bases and J gave up 7 bases, with 13 bases separating them. The CDR3 DNA sequence: TGTGCCAGCAGTTTGGGGGGGCGGAGGCAGCCCCAGCATTTT. Encoded protein: CASSLGGRRQPQHF.

This clonotype was detected ten times or more. The rearrangement joins TRBV2 to TRBJ2-3; maybe TRBD1 (6 bases). V lost 5 bases and J lost 2, with 17 bases in between. The CDR3 spans 16 residues. CDR1 is SNHLY and CDR2 is FYNNEI in the germline V gene. The CDR3 loop reads CASSNERGSPTDTQYF. CDR3 DNA: TGTGCCAGCAGTAACGAAAGGGGGTCCCCCACAGATACGCAGTATTTT.

This clonotype came up a few times. J is TRBJ2-3 and V is TRBV15; TRBD2 aligns across 10 bases. The germline V gene has CDR1 LNHNV and CDR2 YYDKDF (reference sequence). This CDR3 comprises 20 residues. The ends lost 2 bases at V and 2 bases at J; junction bases unmatched: 16. CDR3 coding DNA: TGTGCCACCAGCAGAATACCAGGAGAGCTAGCGGGGGAGGTCACAGATACGCAGTATTTT. Translating gives CATSRIPGELAGEVTDTQYF.

This clonotype was seen a few times. The chain recombines TRBV24-1 with TRBJ2-6, with D unclear. Trimming stripped 9 bases from V and 0 bases from J, with 8 bases between. The germline V gene encodes CDR1 KGHDR and CDR2 SFDVKD. The CDR3 spans 14 residues. CDR3 residues: CATSSISGANVLTF. CDR3 bases: TGTGCCACCTCTTCAATCTCTGGGGCCAACGTCCTGACTTTC.

The sample holds many counts of this clonotype. This chain joins TRBV4-2 and TRBJ1-1; D gene uncertain. The germline V and J ends were trimmed by 1 base and 1 base, with 10 bases remaining between them. The germline CDR1 and CDR2 sequences are LGHNA and YNFKEQ. This CDR3 has 15 residues. Written as DNA, the CDR3 is TGTGCCAGCAGCCAAGGGACGAATCGGAACACTGAAGCTTTCTTT. This codes for CASSQGTNRNTEAFF.

This clonotype was counted only a few times. The rearrangement uses TRBV3-1 and TRBJ2-2; D call uncertain. Germline lookup yields CDR1 LGHDT and CDR2 YNNKEL (reference sequence). V dropped 1 base and J dropped 4 bases, with 16 bases sitting between them. The CDR3 has 17 residues. CDR3 sequence reads: CASSQAARHGPTGELFF. The DNA of the CDR3 is TGTGCCAGCAGCCAAGCCGCACGACACGGGCCCACCGGGGAGCTGTTTTTT.

This clonotype was seen many times. The chain links TRBV20-1 to TRBJ2-1; D gene unclear. V was trimmed by 2 bases and J by 5 bases, leaving 4 bases between them. The CDR3 covers 11 residues. The germline gives CDR1 DFQATT, CDR2 SNEGSKA (reference sequence). The CDR3 sequence: CSARYDNEQFF. The CDR3 region has the DNA TGCAGTGCTAGATACGACAATGAGCAGTTCTTC.